The T cell receptor (beta chain) under discussion was sequenced for a study of shared clonotypes between healthy human individuals. Repertoires were generated with immunoSEQ multiplex PCR, while TCRdb's copy carries only in-frame clones and drops some. The sample has around 510,000 clones, 70% to 80% seen once. V lost 7 bases and J 6 bases, leaving 16 bases between the germline ends. The germline V gene has CDR1 MNHEY and CDR2 SMNVEV (reference sequence). The CDR3 consists of 14 residues. The unsorted samples took about 90 million PBMCs to get genomic DNA. Sequenced input: PBMCs. V and J are TRBV27 and TRBJ2-1, with D possibly called TRBD1 or TRBD2 (5 bases each). The source is a woman aged 35 to 49 in good health. Some clones in this sample may be carry-over from other donors' samples. In nucleotides, the CDR3 is TGTGCCAGCAATCATTTGGGGACCGGCAATGAGCAGTTCTTC. Its protein product is CASNHLGTGNEQFF.